The T cell receptor beta chain described here comes from a study of preoperative IRX-2 immunotherapy in early breast cancer. Sample treatment: preoperative locoregional IRX-2 cytokine immunotherapy. Patients received preoperative, locoregional IRX-2 cytokine immunotherapy in a phase Ib study. Germline-derived CDR1 and CDR2 are LGHNA and YSLEER. V was cut by 2 bases and J by 0 bases, with 8 bases left in between. The CDR3 runs 15 residues. The protocol was immunoSEQ multiplex PCR, while the TCRdb copy is restricted to in-frame clones and leaves out a portion. The sample shows about 29,000 clones, about 90% of them seen only once.

Sampling was performed from a patient treated with IRX-2 immunotherapy. The sequence was obtained from a human donor with breast cancer. The chain links TRBV4-3 to TRBJ1-5, with unresolved D. This CDR3 reads CASSQSTPSNQPQHF. The DNA of the CDR3 is TGCGCCAGCAGCCAAAGCACACCTAGCAATCAGCCCCAGCATTTT.